A single T cell receptor beta chain is shown here with its context. Its specificity is not known. Described time point: week 47, end of study. Alongside topical imiquimod, each dose of vaccine comprised 300 ug of mutant IDH1 20-mer peptide. The donor cohort comprised cases of new WHO grade 3 or 4 IDH1-mutant, ATRX-lost astrocytoma. This entry comes from a study of a mutant IDH1 vaccine in newly diagnosed glioma. As for the study in general: Vaccine dosing followed radiotherapy by 4-6 weeks, or accompanied temozolomide cycles. Males made up about 62% and females roughly 38% of treated patients, whose mean age was roughly 40 years.

Clones were sequenced by immunoSEQ multiplex PCR, and TCRdb holds only the in-frame ones, with some missing. The repertoire holds under 60,000 clones, with around 80% as singletons. CDR1 is SGHVS and CDR2 is FQNEAQ in the germline V gene. The CDR3 length is 14 residues. With 5 bases removed from V and 3 bases from J, the gap between germline ends came to 14 bases. The TCR sequence derives from a woman aged 35 to 49 with glioma. Some clones in this sample may be carry-over from other donors' samples. V gene TRBV7-8 combines with J gene TRBJ2-7; D possibly uses TRBD1 or TRBD2 (5 bases each). This material consisted of PBMCs, taken from a glioma patient whose treatment included an IDH1 peptide vaccine. The CDR3 region is CASSDRDGVYEQYF. The CDR3 DNA is TGTGCCAGCAGCGACCGGGACGGGGTCTACGAGCAGTACTTC.